The rows below give T cell receptor beta chains drawn from one sample of a study of CD4 T cells in relation to SARS-CoV-2 and coronaviruses. These TCRs' antigens remain unknown. Libraries were prepared by immunoSEQ multiplex PCR; TCRdb keeps only in-frame clonotypes and omits some of them. This table holds more than 20,000 clones, about 80% found once. Sequencing was performed on CD4+ T cells from PBMCs, cultured in vitro. These receptor sequences come from a human donor in good health. CDR3s include the opening cysteine and the closing phenylalanine or tryptophan. The order of the fields is V gene, clone size, J gene, D gene, CDR3 protein, CDR3 DNA. The D gene is left open where the match is weak. Only part of the rows carry a size: once, few, many, or a class if the clone is expanded.

V gene: TRBV5-1; clone size: .; J gene: TRBJ1-1; D gene: .; CDR3 protein: CASSSTGENTEAFF; CDR3 DNA: TGCGCCAGCAGCTCAACGGGGGAGAACACTGAAGCTTTCTTT
V gene: TRBV10-1; clone size: .; J gene: TRBJ2-3; D gene: TRBD2; CDR3 protein: CASSRDYYTDTQYF; CDR3 DNA: TGCGCCAGCAGTCGGGACTATTACACAGATACGCAGTATTTT
V gene: TRBV14; clone size: .; J gene: TRBJ2-5; D gene: .; CDR3 protein: CASSQELGPQETQYF; CDR3 DNA: TGTGCCAGCAGCCAAGAGCTTGGTCCTCAAGAGACCCAGTACTTC
V gene: TRBV28; clone size: .; J gene: TRBJ1-6; D gene: .; CDR3 protein: CASSFWTDRSSYNSPLHF; CDR3 DNA: TGTGCCAGCAGTTTTTGGACAGATAGGAGCTCCTATAATTCACCCCTCCACTTT
V gene: TRBV5-1; clone size: .; J gene: TRBJ2-7; D gene: .; CDR3 protein: CASSLDLYEQYF; CDR3 DNA: TGCGCCAGCAGCTTGGATCTCTACGAGCAGTACTTC
V gene: TRBV10-3; clone size: once; J gene: TRBJ2-7; D gene: TRBD1; CDR3 protein: CAISETDRAYEQYF; CDR3 DNA: TGTGCCATCAGTGAAACTGACAGGGCCTACGAGCAGTACTTC
V gene: TRBV6-5; clone size: .; J gene: TRBJ2-1; D gene: .; CDR3 protein: CASMAGYYNEQFF; CDR3 DNA: TGTGCCAGCATGGCTGGCTACTACAATGAGCAGTTCTTC
V gene: TRBV24-1; clone size: .; J gene: TRBJ1-5; D gene: .; CDR3 protein: CATSDPRTDNQPQHF; CDR3 DNA: TGTGCCACCAGTGATCCCCGGACAGATAATCAGCCCCAGCATTTT
V gene: TRBV6-2/TRBV6-3; clone size: .; J gene: TRBJ1-5; D gene: .; CDR3 protein: CASSYSLSQPQHF; CDR3 DNA: TGTGCCAGCAGTTACTCGCTGTCTCAGCCCCAGCATTTT
V gene: TRBV5-6; clone size: .; J gene: TRBJ2-1; D gene: .; CDR3 protein: CASSLDLSSYNEQFF; CDR3 DNA: TGTGCCAGCAGCTTGGACCTTAGCTCCTACAATGAGCAGTTCTTC